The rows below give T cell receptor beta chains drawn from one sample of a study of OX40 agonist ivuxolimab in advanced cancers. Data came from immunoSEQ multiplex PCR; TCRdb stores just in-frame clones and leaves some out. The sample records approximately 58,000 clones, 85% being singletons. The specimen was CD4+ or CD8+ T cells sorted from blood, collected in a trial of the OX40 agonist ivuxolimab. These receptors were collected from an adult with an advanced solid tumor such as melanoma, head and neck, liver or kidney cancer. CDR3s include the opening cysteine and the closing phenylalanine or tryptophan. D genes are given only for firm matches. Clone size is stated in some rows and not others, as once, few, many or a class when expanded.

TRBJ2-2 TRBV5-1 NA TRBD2 CASSLQGLAGPDGTGELFF TGCGCCAGCAGCTTGCAGGGACTAGCGGGACCCGATGGCACCGGGGAGCTGTTTTTT
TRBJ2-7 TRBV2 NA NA CAIARDFSDEQYF TGTGCCATAGCCCGGGACTTTTCAGACGAGCAGTACTTC
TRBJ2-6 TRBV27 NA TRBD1 CASRSGGAGANVLTF TGTGCCAGCCGATCAGGGGGCGCTGGGGCCAACGTCCTGACTTTC
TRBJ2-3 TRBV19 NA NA CASSMGLSTDTQYF TGTGCCAGTAGTATGGGACTTAGCACAGATACGCAGTATTTT
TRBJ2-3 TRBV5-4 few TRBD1 CASSPRTGVGADTQYF TGTGCCAGCAGCCCCCGGACAGGGGTAGGGGCAGATACGCAGTATTTT
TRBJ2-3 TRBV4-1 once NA CASSHRTGVLHSSTDTQYF TGCGCCAGCAGCCATCGCACCGGGGTCCTACATTCTAGCACAGATACGCAGTATTTT
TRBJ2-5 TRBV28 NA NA CASSLKGSGGTQYF TGTGCCAGCAGTTTAAAAGGGAGCGGAGGGACCCAGTACTTC
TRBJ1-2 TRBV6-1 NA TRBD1 CASRTTGLGYTF TGTGCCAGCAGGACGACAGGGCTCGGCTACACCTTC
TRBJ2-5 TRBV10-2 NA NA CASRNTGKLNRKETQYF TGCGCCAGCAGAAACACAGGAAAACTGAACCGCAAAGAGACCCAGTACTTC
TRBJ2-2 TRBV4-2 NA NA CASSQGVVTGELFF TGTGCCAGCAGCCAAGGGGTGGTCACCGGGGAGCTGTTTTTT
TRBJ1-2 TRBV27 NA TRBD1 CASSRDREDGYTF TGTGCCAGCAGTCGGGACAGGGAGGACGGCTACACCTTC
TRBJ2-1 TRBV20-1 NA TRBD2 CSARGGAEQFF TGCAGTGCTAGGGGAGGGGCTGAGCAGTTCTTC
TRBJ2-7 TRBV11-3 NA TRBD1 CASSFGQDSYEQYF TGTGCCAGCAGCTTCGGACAGGATTCCTACGAGCAGTACTTC
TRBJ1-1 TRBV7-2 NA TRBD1 CASSMLQGGAFF TGTGCCAGCAGCATGCTCCAGGGGGGAGCTTTCTTT
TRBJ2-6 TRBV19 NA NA CASSIGVYGANVLTF TGTGCCAGTAGTATAGGAGTTTATGGGGCCAACGTCCTGACTTTC
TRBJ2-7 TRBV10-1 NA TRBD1 CASRARDSCNYEQYF TGCGCCAGCAGAGCAAGGGACAGTTGCAACTACGAGCAGTACTTC
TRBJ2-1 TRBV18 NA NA CASSPPVIDEQFF TGTGCCAGCTCACCGCCTGTGATTGATGAGCAGTTCTTC
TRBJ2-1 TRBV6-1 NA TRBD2 CASSKLAGARNEQFF TGTGCCAGCAGTAAACTAGCGGGAGCGAGGAATGAGCAGTTCTTC
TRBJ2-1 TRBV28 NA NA CASSPSGGDLRNEQFF TGTGCCAGCAGCCCCTCCGGAGGGGATCTAAGGAATGAGCAGTTCTTC
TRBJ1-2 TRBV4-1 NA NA CASSQHPAERLYGYTF TGCGCCAGCAGCCAACATCCTGCCGAACGCTTATATGGCTACACCTTC